Here is one TCR beta chain with its context. Antigen unknown. The assay that was used to sequence DNA from cultured CD4+ T cells was the Oncomine TCR Beta short-read assay. TCRdb independently ran MiXCR on the PCR reads; one entry per CDR3 protein. The data show thousands of distinct CDR3 sequences, around 47% seen once. The data originate from a study of vaccination and CD4 T cells after COVID-19. Treatment: roughly ten-day PBMC culture with coronavirus spike peptide pools or control peptides (ViraFEST assay). Notes on the study in general: Going from approximately 21 to 40, median SARS-CoV-2-reactive clonotypes did not rise significantly. In convalescent patients, a median around 87% of post-vaccine SARS-CoV-2-reactive clones appeared only after vaccination.

The sequence was collected from a human donor who had recovered from COVID-19. Sequencing used CD4+ T cells from blood, cultured in vitro.

CDR3 region: CASRSTGRWYEQYF. In nucleotides, the CDR3 is TGTGCCAGCAGGTCGACAGGGAGGTGGTACGAGCAGTACTTC. The chain couples TRBV6-1 to TRBJ2-7; tentative D call: TRBD1 (7 bases). Germline V gene sequence: CDR1 MNHNS, CDR2 SASEGT. CDR3 length: 14 amino acids. Trimming left V 6 bases short and J 4 bases short, with 16 bases between.